This is a list of T cell receptor beta chains from one sample in a study of CD8 T cells in ankylosing spondylitis. In TCRdb, the 5' RACE reads were re-called with MiXCR into one record per CDR3 protein. This sample yields around 890,000 distinct CDR3 sequences, of which approximately 12% are seen a single time; around 0.51% belongs to the top ten. The sequenced sample was blood, either unsorted or a sorted T cell fraction (not recorded which). The source is a male donor with ankylosing spondylitis. Both conserved end residues are part of each CDR3. D genes are given only for firm matches. Not every row has a clone size; where given, it reads once, few, many or a size class.

>few|TRBV6-1|TRBJ2-1|TRBD1
CASRGDRASSYNEQFF
TGTGCCAGCAGGGGGGACAGGGCAAGCTCCTACAATGAGCAGTTCTTC
>few|TRBV3-1|TRBJ1-4|TRBD1
CASSLRQGYSEKLFF
TGTGCCAGCAGCCTTCGACAGGGCTATTCTGAAAAACTGTTTTTT
>NA|TRBV7-9|TRBJ2-7|NA
CASSPPGEVYEQYF
TGTGCCAGCAGCCCACCCGGGGAGGTCTACGAGCAGTACTTC
>few|TRBV7-9|TRBJ1-5|TRBD1
CASSSEGQGAQQPQHF
TGTGCCAGCAGCTCCGAGGGGCAGGGGGCACAACAGCCCCAGCATTTT
>NA|TRBV7-2|TRBJ2-7|TRBD1
CASSSASRTGIYEQYF
TGTGCCAGCAGCTCCGCTTCGAGGACAGGGATCTACGAGCAGTACTTC
>many|TRBV7-3|TRBJ1-2|NA
CASSFGTENYGYTF
TGTGCCAGCAGCTTTGGGACGGAAAACTATGGCTACACCTTC
>NA|TRBV6-1|TRBJ2-5|NA
CATVMGWEETQYF
TGTGCCACCGTAATGGGCTGGGAAGAGACCCAGTACTTC
>NA|TRBV20-1|TRBJ1-2|TRBD1
CSGIQGQNYGYTF
TGCAGCGGAATTCAGGGACAGAACTATGGCTACACCTTC
>few|TRBV28|TRBJ2-3|NA
CASISARGPRTDTQYF
TGTGCCAGCATAAGTGCGCGGGGGCCCCGCACAGATACGCAGTATTTT
>few|TRBV6-2/TRBV6-3|TRBJ2-7|NA
CASSFSPGLEQYF
TGTGCCAGCAGCTTCTCCCCTGGGCTCGAGCAGTACTTC
>few|TRBV28|TRBJ2-2|NA
CASKRWHLNTGELFF
TGTGCCAGCAAAAGGTGGCACCTCAACACCGGGGAGCTGTTTTTT
>few|TRBV7-2|TRBJ2-5|NA
CASSLARREETQYF
TGTGCCAGCAGCTTAGCTCGCCGAGAAGAGACCCAGTACTTC
>many|TRBV7-3|TRBJ2-3|NA
CASSLTGPNTDTQYF
TGTGCCAGCAGCTTAACCGGGCCGAACACAGATACGCAGTATTTT
>few|TRBV20-1|TRBJ1-5|TRBD1
CSASQGDLNNQPQHF
TGCAGTGCTTCACAGGGGGACTTGAACAATCAGCCCCAGCATTTT
>many|TRBV12-3/TRBV12-4|TRBJ1-6|NA
CASSLRRSANSPLHF
TGTGCCAGCAGTTTGCGAAGGTCCGCTAATTCACCCCTCCACTTT
>NA|TRBV20-1|TRBJ2-7|NA
CSARAHREFNSYEQYF
TGCAGTGCTAGAGCCCACCGTGAGTTCAACTCCTACGAGCAGTACTTC
>few|TRBV6-1|TRBJ2-5|TRBD1
CASSESDREETQYF
TGTGCCAGCAGTGAATCGGACAGGGAAGAGACCCAGTACTTC
>NA|TRBV6-2/TRBV6-3|TRBJ1-2|TRBD1
CASSYPRDRRSNYGYTF
TGTGCCAGCAGTTACCCGCGGGACAGGCGATCTAACTATGGCTACACCTTC
>many|TRBV15|TRBJ1-2|TRBD1
CATSSAPGQGRYTF
TGTGCCACCAGCAGTGCCCCGGGACAGGGCCGCTACACCTTC
>NA|TRBV20-1|TRBJ2-1|TRBD2
CSARDPSGSGHEQFF
TGCAGTGCTAGAGATCCTAGCGGGAGCGGGCATGAGCAGTTCTTC